A selection of T cell receptor beta chains follows, all from one sample in a study of CXCR3-negative and CXCR3-positive naive CD8 T cells. TCRdb re-called the 5' RACE reads; every CDR3 protein appears as one record, without DNA. The ten most abundant clones cover under 0.5% of a sample with over 100,000 distinct CDR3 sequences. Specimen: naive CXCR3- CD8+ T cells from blood. Receptors originate from a human donor in good health. Some clones in this sample may be carry-over from other donors' samples. Both conserved end residues are part of each CDR3. Fields, in order: CDR3 protein, V gene, J gene.

CDR3 protein: CASSELDRHTGELFF
V gene: TRBV25-1
J gene: TRBJ2-2

CDR3 protein: CASRKQGGQETQYF
V gene: TRBV7-6
J gene: TRBJ2-5

CDR3 protein: CASSYLTGLAPTDTQYF
V gene: TRBV6-2/TRBV6-3
J gene: TRBJ2-3

CDR3 protein: CASSPGTLLGYGYTF
V gene: TRBV11-2
J gene: TRBJ1-2

CDR3 protein: CASSPPRGQGTGELFF
V gene: TRBV3-1
J gene: TRBJ2-2

CDR3 protein: CASSYSKGQGTTEAFF
V gene: TRBV6-5
J gene: TRBJ1-1

CDR3 protein: CASSQESRDSKNEKLFF
V gene: TRBV4-3
J gene: TRBJ1-4

CDR3 protein: CASSLPGLAPEQFF
V gene: TRBV6-2/TRBV6-3
J gene: TRBJ2-1

CDR3 protein: CASGEGLYNSPLHF
V gene: TRBV6-6
J gene: TRBJ1-6

CDR3 protein: CSARDRVGGLNEQFF
V gene: TRBV20-1
J gene: TRBJ2-1

CDR3 protein: CATSRDVAYNEQFF
V gene: TRBV15
J gene: TRBJ2-1

CDR3 protein: CASRPGLGETQYF
V gene: TRBV12-3/TRBV12-4
J gene: TRBJ2-5

CDR3 protein: CASSIANYNEQFF
V gene: TRBV19
J gene: TRBJ2-1

CDR3 protein: CASSLAGQGDSGANVLTF
V gene: TRBV7-9
J gene: TRBJ2-6

CDR3 protein: CASSPGTVGEQYF
V gene: TRBV12-3/TRBV12-4
J gene: TRBJ2-7

CDR3 protein: CASSLSGRVGTEAFF
V gene: TRBV28
J gene: TRBJ1-1

CDR3 protein: CASSLSEDPSSYNEQFF
V gene: TRBV13
J gene: TRBJ2-1

CDR3 protein: CASSPGLAGVEQFF
V gene: TRBV14
J gene: TRBJ2-1

CDR3 protein: CASSLGRGGYEQYF
V gene: TRBV12-3/TRBV12-4
J gene: TRBJ2-7

CDR3 protein: CSAREVAVEQFF
V gene: TRBV20-1
J gene: TRBJ2-1

CDR3 protein: CASSYLGPNTGELFF
V gene: TRBV6-5
J gene: TRBJ2-2

CDR3 protein: CASSPASGNEQFF
V gene: TRBV19
J gene: TRBJ2-1

CDR3 protein: CASSIRGTYNEQFF
V gene: TRBV19
J gene: TRBJ2-1

CDR3 protein: CSVDRDSYEQYF
V gene: TRBV29-1
J gene: TRBJ2-7

CDR3 protein: CASSLGQGRTYEQCF
V gene: TRBV5-1
J gene: TRBJ2-7

CDR3 protein: CASSVGRGGYNEQFF
V gene: TRBV27
J gene: TRBJ2-1

CDR3 protein: CASSLQGNYEQYF
V gene: TRBV5-1
J gene: TRBJ2-7

CDR3 protein: CASSYSSIEQYF
V gene: TRBV6-2/TRBV6-3
J gene: TRBJ2-7

CDR3 protein: CSVEDGNRAGGGYTF
V gene: TRBV29-1
J gene: TRBJ1-2

CDR3 protein: CSVEDHEETGGNEQFF
V gene: TRBV29-1
J gene: TRBJ2-1

CDR3 protein: CASSYFTSGDGYTF
V gene: TRBV6-5
J gene: TRBJ1-2

CDR3 protein: CASSMGLLDTQYF
V gene: TRBV5-5
J gene: TRBJ2-3

CDR3 protein: CASSSYPDRGGTEAFF
V gene: TRBV27
J gene: TRBJ1-1

CDR3 protein: CATSREKTGAFYEQYF
V gene: TRBV15
J gene: TRBJ2-7

CDR3 protein: CASSVIGTGINEQLF
V gene: TRBV9
J gene: TRBJ2-1

CDR3 protein: CASSPLRGGMVFF
V gene: TRBV7-6
J gene: TRBJ2-2

CDR3 protein: CASQGGSNQPQHF
V gene: TRBV6-5
J gene: TRBJ1-5

CDR3 protein: CASSPPAGPTYEQYF
V gene: TRBV28
J gene: TRBJ2-7

CDR3 protein: CASSLMQPTDNEQFF
V gene: TRBV5-4
J gene: TRBJ2-1

CDR3 protein: CATSGGTGPNTEAFF
V gene: TRBV15
J gene: TRBJ1-1

CDR3 protein: CASSEGRAETQYF
V gene: TRBV25-1
J gene: TRBJ2-5

CDR3 protein: CASSGGSNEQFF
V gene: TRBV7-9
J gene: TRBJ2-1

CDR3 protein: CASRTGFSYEQYF
V gene: TRBV28
J gene: TRBJ2-7

CDR3 protein: CASSPGIEGGETQYF
V gene: TRBV12-3/TRBV12-4
J gene: TRBJ2-5

CDR3 protein: CSAPGLVYHNEQFF
V gene: TRBV20-1
J gene: TRBJ2-1

CDR3 protein: CSARQDYGYTF
V gene: TRBV29-1
J gene: TRBJ1-2

CDR3 protein: CSARDQWDVTYEQYF
V gene: TRBV20-1
J gene: TRBJ2-7

CDR3 protein: CASSLTGLNYEQYF
V gene: TRBV5-1
J gene: TRBJ2-7

CDR3 protein: CASSLGVGAHEQYF
V gene: TRBV13
J gene: TRBJ2-7

CDR3 protein: CSVGPGEVAEAFF
V gene: TRBV29-1
J gene: TRBJ1-1

CDR3 protein: CASSQGSLSYNEQFF
V gene: TRBV3-1
J gene: TRBJ2-1

CDR3 protein: CASSPRISGPTDTQYF
V gene: TRBV12-3/TRBV12-4
J gene: TRBJ2-3